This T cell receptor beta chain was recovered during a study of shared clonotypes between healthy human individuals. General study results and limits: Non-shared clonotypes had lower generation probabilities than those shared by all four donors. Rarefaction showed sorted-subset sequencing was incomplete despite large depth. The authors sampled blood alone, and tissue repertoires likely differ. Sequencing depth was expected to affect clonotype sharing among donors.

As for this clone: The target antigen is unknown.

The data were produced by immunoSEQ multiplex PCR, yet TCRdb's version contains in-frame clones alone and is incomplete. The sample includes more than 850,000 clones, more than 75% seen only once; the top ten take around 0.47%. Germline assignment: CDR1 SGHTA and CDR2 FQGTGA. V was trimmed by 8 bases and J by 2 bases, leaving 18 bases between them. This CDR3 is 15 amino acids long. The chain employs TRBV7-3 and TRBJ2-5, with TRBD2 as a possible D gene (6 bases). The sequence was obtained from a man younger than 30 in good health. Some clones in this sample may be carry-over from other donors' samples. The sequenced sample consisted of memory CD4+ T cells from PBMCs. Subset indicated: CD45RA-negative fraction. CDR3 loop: CASARGSGKQETQYF. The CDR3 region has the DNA TGTGCCAGCGCCCGGGGTAGCGGAAAACAAGAGACCCAGTACTTC.